The present TCR beta chain was sequenced within a study of beta chain features in type 1 diabetes. Reverse transcribing all isolated RNA meant expressed TCRB transcripts were sequenced. Clones were sequenced by immunoSEQ multiplex PCR, and TCRdb holds only the in-frame ones, with some missing. The sample carries roughly 500,000 clones, over 10% recorded once. General observations from the study: The study found that naive, central memory and Treg TCRB repertoires appeared more similar in patients than in healthy donors.

As concerns this clone: What it binds is unknown.

The CDR3 length is 15 residues. CDR1 is SEHNR, CDR2 FQNEAQ, per germline (reference sequence). Trimming removed 1 base from V and 7 bases from J, with 17 bases in between. Sequenced: naive CD4+ T cells from blood. The genes are TRBV7-9 and TRBJ2-7, with D perhaps matching TRBD2 (6 bases). This sequence originates from a woman aged 18-29 years in good health. CDR3 sequence (DNA): TGTGCCAGCAGCTTAGGCGGCCAGTCCCGGGGGGAGCAGTACTTC. It encodes CASSLGGQSRGEQYF.